A selection of T cell receptor beta chains follows, all from one sample in a study of blood T cell repertoires in COVID-19. Profiled with immunoSEQ multiplex PCR; TCRdb holds only in-frame clones, not every one. The table shows some 260,000 clones, with around nine tenths occurring only once. Specimen: peripheral blood. The receptors stem from a middle-aged woman who had recovered from COVID-19. Each CDR3 is given with its conserved first and last residue. The D gene is left open where the match is weak. Expanded clones are given a class, and other clones once, few, many or no size at all.

j_call v_call clone_size d_call cdr3_aa cdr3_nt
TRBJ2-7 TRBV29-1 NA TRBD1 CSVGGTGAYEQYF TGCAGCGTGGGGGGGACAGGGGCCTACGAGCAGTACTTC
TRBJ2-1 TRBV5-1 once NA CASSPGQYNEQFF TGCGCCAGCAGCCCCGGACAGTACAATGAGCAGTTCTTC
TRBJ1-2 TRBV5-1 few TRBD1 CASSWGQGNYGYTF TGCGCCAGCAGCTGGGGACAGGGGAACTATGGCTACACCTTC
TRBJ1-5 TRBV7-6 once NA CASSAGSGGNQPQHF TGTGCCAGCAGTGCTGGAAGCGGGGGTAATCAGCCCCAGCATTTT
TRBJ1-2 TRBV4-1 NA TRBD1 CASSQRTGGSNYGYTF TGCGCCAGCAGCCAAAGGACAGGGGGCTCTAACTATGGCTACACCTTC
TRBJ2-1 TRBV9 once NA CASSLPGLSSYNEQFF TGTGCCAGCAGCCTCCCGGGTCTGAGCTCCTACAATGAGCAGTTCTTC
TRBJ2-5 TRBV15 NA TRBD1 CATSRDLGGQETQYF TGTGCCACCAGCAGAGATTTAGGGGGCCAGGAGACCCAGTACTTC
TRBJ1-2 TRBV19 few NA CASSIDWAFYTF TGTGCCAGTAGTATAGACTGGGCTTTCTACACCTTC
TRBJ1-2 TRBV7-2 once TRBD1 CASSLVSTGGYGYTF TGTGCCAGCAGCTTAGTCTCGACAGGGGGCTATGGCTACACCTTC
TRBJ1-2 TRBV6-6 few TRBD1 CASGSRDSYGYTF TGTGCCAGCGGATCAAGGGACAGCTATGGCTACACCTTC
TRBJ2-7 TRBV5-4 NA TRBD1 CASSLAWDRAEEQYF TGTGCCAGCAGCTTGGCTTGGGACAGGGCAGAAGAGCAGTACTTC
TRBJ1-2 TRBV7-3 NA NA CASSPDGNYGYTF TGTGCCAGCAGCCCCGATGGCAACTATGGCTACACCTTC
TRBJ2-2 TRBV3-1/TRBV3-2 once NA CASSRSAGELFF TGTGCCAGCAGCCGCAGCGCCGGGGAGCTGTTTTTT
TRBJ1-2 TRBV3-1/TRBV3-2 NA NA CASSAPAGIAGDGYTF TGTGCCAGCAGCGCCCCGGCAGGGATAGCCGGCGATGGCTACACCTTC
TRBJ1-1 TRBV5-1 NA NA CASSSGPRVNTEAFF TGCGCCAGCAGCTCCGGTCCCCGGGTGAACACTGAAGCTTTCTTT
TRBJ1-5 TRBV28 NA NA CASSPRGGVIGNQPQHF TGTGCCAGCAGTCCGAGGGGAGGGGTGATTGGGAATCAGCCCCAGCATTTT
TRBJ2-1 TRBV28 NA NA CASSLRGTLYNEQFF TGTGCCAGCAGTTTAAGGGGGACCCTCTACAATGAGCAGTTCTTC
TRBJ2-7 TRBV27 NA NA CASSFQTGSYEQYF TGTGCCAGCAGTTTCCAAACGGGCTCCTACGAGCAGTACTTC
TRBJ1-3 TRBV19 once TRBD1 CASSRAQGRSGNTIYF TGTGCCAGTAGTAGGGCACAGGGGAGGTCTGGAAACACCATATATTTT
TRBJ1-3 TRBV11-2 many TRBD1 CASSPGDRGAGNTIYF TGTGCCAGCAGCCCAGGAGACAGGGGCGCTGGAAACACCATATATTTT
TRBJ1-5 TRBV6-2/TRBV6-3 NA TRBD1 CASSGTGGEQPQHF TGTGCCAGCAGTGGGACAGGGGGTGAGCAGCCCCAGCATTTT
TRBJ2-1 TRBV20-1 NA NA CSVGGGNEQFF TGCAGTGTGGGGGGAGGCAATGAGCAGTTCTTC
TRBJ2-3 TRBV29-1 NA TRBD2 CSVERSGRETDTQYF TGCAGCGTTGAGAGAAGCGGGAGGGAAACAGATACGCAGTATTTT
TRBJ2-4 TRBV30 NA NA CAWRDSSSKNIQYF TGTGCCTGGAGGGACAGTAGTTCCAAAAACATTCAGTACTTC